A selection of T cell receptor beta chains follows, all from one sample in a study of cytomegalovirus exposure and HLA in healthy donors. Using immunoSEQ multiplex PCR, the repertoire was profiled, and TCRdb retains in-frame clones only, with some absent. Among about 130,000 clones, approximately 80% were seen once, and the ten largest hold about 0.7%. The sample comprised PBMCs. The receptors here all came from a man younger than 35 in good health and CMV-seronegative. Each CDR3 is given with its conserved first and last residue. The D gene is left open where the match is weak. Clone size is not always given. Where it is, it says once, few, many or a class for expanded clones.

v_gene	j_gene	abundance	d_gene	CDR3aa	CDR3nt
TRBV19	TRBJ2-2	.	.	CASSSAGVENTGELFF	TGTGCCAGTAGTTCAGCAGGGGTCGAAAACACCGGGGAGCTGTTTTTT
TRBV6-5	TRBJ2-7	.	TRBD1	CASSRDSISVEQYF	TGTGCCAGCAGCCGGGACAGCATTTCGGTCGAGCAGTACTTC
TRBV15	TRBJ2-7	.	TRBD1	CATSRVGGEWEQYF	TGTGCCACCAGCAGAGTAGGGGGCGAGTGGGAGCAGTACTTC
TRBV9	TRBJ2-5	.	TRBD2	CASSVRASGGQETQYF	TGTGCCAGCAGCGTTCGGGCTAGCGGGGGACAAGAGACCCAGTACTTC
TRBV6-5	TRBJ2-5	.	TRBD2	CASSYGGLAGRETQYF	TGTGCCAGCAGTTACGGGGGGCTAGCGGGGCGAGAGACCCAGTACTTC
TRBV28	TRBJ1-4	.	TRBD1	CASSRTGATNEKLFF	TGTGCCAGCAGCCGTACAGGGGCAACTAATGAAAAACTGTTTTTT
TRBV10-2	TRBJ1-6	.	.	CASSEKRQINSPLHF	TGCGCCAGCAGTGAGAAGAGACAGATTAATTCACCCCTCCACTTT
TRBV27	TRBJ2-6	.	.	CASSFIESSGANVLTF	TGTGCCAGCAGTTTTATAGAAAGCTCTGGGGCCAACGTCCTGACTTTC
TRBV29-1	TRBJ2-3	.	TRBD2	CSVEGEGPSMGTQYF	TGCAGCGTCGAAGGGGAGGGGCCCAGCATGGGTACGCAGTATTTT
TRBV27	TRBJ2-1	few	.	CASTTRGSYNEQFF	TGTGCCAGCACGACAAGGGGATCCTACAATGAGCAGTTCTTC
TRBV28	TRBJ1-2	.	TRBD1	CASRLQGALYGYTF	TGTGCCAGCAGACTGCAGGGGGCTCTTTATGGCTACACCTTC
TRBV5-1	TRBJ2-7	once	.	CASSEKAGRGYEQYF	TGCGCCAGCAGCGAAAAAGCGGGTAGGGGCTACGAGCAGTACTTC
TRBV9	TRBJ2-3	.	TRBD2	CASSVGSLPGSRGADTQYF	TGTGCCAGCAGCGTAGGGAGCCTTCCAGGGTCCCGGGGGGCAGATACGCAGTATTTT
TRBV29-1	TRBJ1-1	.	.	CSVADRRNTEAFF	TGCAGCGTTGCCGACAGACGGAACACTGAAGCTTTCTTT
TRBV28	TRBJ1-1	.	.	CASRASNRDHASEAFF	TGTGCCAGCAGGGCCTCAAACAGGGACCACGCTTCAGAAGCTTTCTTT
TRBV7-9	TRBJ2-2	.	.	CASSLGPQGSAGELFF	TGTGCCAGCAGCTTAGGTCCCCAGGGATCTGCCGGGGAGCTGTTTTTT
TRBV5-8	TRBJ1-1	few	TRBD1	CASSPRRTGWTEAFF	TGTGCCAGCAGCCCGAGGCGGACAGGGTGGACTGAAGCTTTCTTT